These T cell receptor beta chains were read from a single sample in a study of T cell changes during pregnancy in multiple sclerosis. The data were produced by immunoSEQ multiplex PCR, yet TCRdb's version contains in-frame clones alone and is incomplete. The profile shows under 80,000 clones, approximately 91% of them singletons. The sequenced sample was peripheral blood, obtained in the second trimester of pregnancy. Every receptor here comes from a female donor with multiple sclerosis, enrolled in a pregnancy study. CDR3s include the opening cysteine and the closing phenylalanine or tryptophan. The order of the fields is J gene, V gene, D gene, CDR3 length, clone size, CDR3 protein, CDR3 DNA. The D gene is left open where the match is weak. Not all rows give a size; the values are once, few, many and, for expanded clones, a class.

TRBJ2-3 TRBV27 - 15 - CASSLEDVGTDTQYF TGTGCCAGCAGTTTGGAGGATGTGGGCACAGATACGCAGTATTTT
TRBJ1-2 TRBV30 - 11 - CAWSVLAGYTF TGTGCCTGGAGTGTATTGGCTGGCTACACCTTC
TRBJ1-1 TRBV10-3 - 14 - CAISDPGASTEAFF TGTGCCATCAGTGATCCAGGGGCGTCCACTGAAGCTTTCTTT
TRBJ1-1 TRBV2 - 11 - CASRINFEAFF TGTGCCAGCAGGATAAACTTTGAAGCTTTCTTT
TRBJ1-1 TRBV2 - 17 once CASTRRHRGGRNTEAFF TGTGCCAGCACCCGACGCCACCGGGGAGGGCGGAACACTGAAGCTTTCTTT
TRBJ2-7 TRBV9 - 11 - CASSSTGRQYF TGTGCCAGCAGCTCAACAGGGAGGCAGTACTTC
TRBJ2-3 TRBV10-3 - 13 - CATQKTRTDTQYF TGTGCCACACAAAAAACGAGGACAGATACGCAGTATTTT
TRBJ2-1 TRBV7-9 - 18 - CASSSTGPGTGPYNEQFF TGTGCCAGCAGCTCAACGGGACCCGGGACTGGTCCTTACAATGAGCAGTTCTTC
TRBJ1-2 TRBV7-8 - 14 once CASSLGATNYGYTF TGTGCCAGCAGCTTAGGTGCTACTAACTATGGCTACACCTTC
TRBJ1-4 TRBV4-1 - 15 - CASSQEPGVWEKLFF TGCGCCAGCAGCCAAGAACCAGGGGTATGGGAAAAACTGTTTTTT
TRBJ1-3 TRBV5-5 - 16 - CASSLIEVRGGNTIYF TGTGCCAGCAGCTTGATCGAGGTTCGTGGTGGAAACACCATATATTTT
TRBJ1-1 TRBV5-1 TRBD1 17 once CASSLAGQGEGNTEAFF TGCGCCAGCAGCTTGGCCGGACAGGGAGAGGGGAACACTGAAGCTTTCTTT
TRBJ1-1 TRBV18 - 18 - CASSRYFFEREYGAEAFF TGTGCCAGCTCAAGGTACTTCTTTGAGCGGGAGTACGGGGCTGAAGCTTTCTTT
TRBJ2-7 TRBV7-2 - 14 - CASSLGALSYEQYF TGTGCCAGCAGCTTGGGCGCGTTGTCCTACGAGCAGTACTTC
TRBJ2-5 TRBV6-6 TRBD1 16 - CASSTGTGENQETQYF TGTGCCAGCAGTACAGGGACAGGGGAGAACCAAGAGACCCAGTACTTC
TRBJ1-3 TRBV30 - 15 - CAWSVVRVSGNTIYF TGTGCCTGGAGTGTAGTGCGGGTCTCTGGAAACACCATATATTTT
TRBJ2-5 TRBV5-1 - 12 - CASSLPEETQYF TGCGCCAGCAGCTTGCCCGAAGAGACCCAGTACTTC
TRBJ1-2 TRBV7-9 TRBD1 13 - CASSPRQGARGTF TGTGCCAGCAGCCCCAGACAGGGGGCAAGAGGCACCTTC
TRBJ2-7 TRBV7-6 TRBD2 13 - CASSSQRGYEQYF TGTGCCAGCAGCTCACAGCGGGGGTACGAGCAGTACTTC
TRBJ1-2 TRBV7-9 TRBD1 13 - CASSQGQGAGDTF TGTGCCAGCAGCCAGGGACAGGGGGCCGGGGACACCTTC
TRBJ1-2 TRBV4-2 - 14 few CASSQERRGYGYTF TGTGCCAGCAGCCAAGAAAGGCGGGGGTATGGCTACACCTTC
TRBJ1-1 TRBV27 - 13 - CASSLSTGTEAFF TGTGCCAGCAGTTTAAGTACGGGAACTGAAGCTTTCTTT
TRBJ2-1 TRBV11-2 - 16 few CASSLEDSASYNEQFF TGTGCCAGCAGCTTAGAGGACAGCGCTTCCTACAATGAGCAGTTCTTC
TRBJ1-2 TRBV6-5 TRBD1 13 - CASSPGQNYGYTF TGTGCCAGCAGTCCGGGACAGAACTATGGCTACACCTTC